The 14 T cell receptor beta chains in this list originate from one sample, sequenced in a study of prognosis after radiotherapy for stage I lung cancer. Multiplex PCR, run in two rounds, amplified TCR beta CDR3 from genomic DNA. Round-one PCR had primers specific to each TRBV and TRBJ gene. TCRdb processed the multiplex PCR reads anew with MiXCR; each CDR3 protein has one entry. Of over 20,000 distinct CDR3 sequences listed, 35% to 50% are singletons. The sample here was PBMCs, taken before or after stereotactic body radiation therapy (not recorded which). The source of these receptors is a donor over 45 with non-small cell lung cancer.

This clonotype was picked up many times. This chain links TRBV6-1 with TRBJ2-3; the D is unclear. Between the trimmed V and J ends, which lost 6 bases and 9 bases, there was a span of 10 bases. From germline, CDR1 is MNHNS and CDR2 SASEGT. The CDR3 is 11 amino acids. The CDR3 coding sequence is TGTGCCAGCAGCCTTGGTGGAACGCAGTATTTT. Translating it yields CASSLGGTQYF.

This clonotype was observed a few times. The chain uses TRBV5-4 and TRBJ2-7, with D tentatively TRBD2 (5 bases). The CDR3 spans 12 residues. Germline V lookup: CDR1 SGHNT, CDR2 YYREEE (reference sequence). The ends were cut back, 4 bases at V and 7 bases at J, with 12 bases in the middle. CDR3 in amino acids: CASSPTRTEQYF. In nucleotides, the CDR3 is TGTGCCAGCAGCCCTACCCGGACTGAGCAGTACTTC.

This clonotype has ten or more counts. This sequence joins TRBV5-1 and TRBJ2-1; D call uncertain. CDR1 is SGHRS, CDR2 YFSETQ, per germline. The V end lost 2 bases, the J end lost 9 bases, and 12 bases lay between the germline ends. This CDR3 spans 13 amino acids. CDR3 nucleotides: TGCGCCAGCAGCTTATTTAGTAGGCTTGAGCAGTTCTTC. Translating it yields CASSLFSRLEQFF. Full variable domain (missing parts from reference TRBV5-1 and TRBJ2-1): KAGVTQTPRYLIKTRGQQVTLSCSPISGHRSVSWYQQTPGQGLQFLFEYFSETQRNKGNFPGRFSGRQFSNSRSEMNVSTLELGDSALYLCASSLFSRLEQFFGPGTRLTVL.

This clonotype was recorded at least ten times. The V call is TRBV5-1, the J call TRBJ2-3, with 7 bases identical to TRBD1. CDR3 length: 17 residues. CDR1 and CDR2 (germline): SGHRS, YFSETQ. V lost 6 bases and J lost 0; bases outside the gene matches: 13. DNA for the CDR3: TGCGCCAGCAAGGGCGTACAGGGGATAACTAGCACAGATACGCAGTATTTT. The encoded protein is CASKGVQGITSTDTQYF.

This clonotype was counted many times. The chain recombines TRBV24-1 with TRBJ2-5; 8 nucleotides match TRBD1. With V trimmed by 4 bases and J by 2 bases, 2 bases remained unmatched. CDR1 is KGHDR and CDR2 is SFDVKD in the germline V gene. The CDR3 is made up of 14 amino acids. CDR3: CATSENRGQETQYF. The CDR3 region has the DNA TGTGCCACCAGTGAAAACAGGGGGCAAGAGACCCAGTACTTC.

Only one count was recorded for this clonotype. The chain is built from TRBV20-1 and TRBJ1-5; D remains ambiguous. Between the trimmed V and J ends, which lost 3 bases and 5 bases, there was a span of 8 bases. The CDR3 sequence is 12 residues long. CDR1 and CDR2 (germline): DFQATT, SNEGSKA (reference sequence). CDR3 nucleotides: TGCAGTGCTAGGAGGACCGATCAGCCCCAGCATTTT. Amino acids: CSARRTDQPQHF.

This clonotype occurred many times. The gene calls are TRBV20-1 and TRBJ2-1, with D tentatively TRBD2 (5 bases). Per germline, CDR1 DFQATT and CDR2 SNEGSKA (reference sequence). The CDR3 consists of 13 residues. The germline V and J ends were trimmed by 6 bases and 10 bases, with 19 bases remaining between them. The CDR3 DNA is TGCAGTGCCCGGCCGAACATGAGAGGGGAGCAGTTCTTC. Amino acid sequence: CSARPNMRGEQFF.

This clonotype was observed at least ten times. V and J are TRBV29-1 and TRBJ2-3; TRBD2 agrees at 11 bases. Unmatched junction bases numbered 13, after V lost 6 bases and J lost 2 bases. The CDR3 runs 17 residues. Germline CDR1 is SQVTM and CDR2 is ANQGSEA. CDR3 region: CSVWGAPLAGATDTQYF. Written as DNA, the CDR3 is TGCAGCGTCTGGGGGGCGCCACTAGCGGGGGCCACAGATACGCAGTATTTT.

As to this clonotype: The CDR3 ends on some other residue instead of the conserved phenylalanine or tryptophan, so this is likely a read error. The chain employs TRBV5-1 and TRBJ2-2; possible D gene TRBD1, 6 bases. V lost 5 bases, J lost 2 bases, and 10 bases lay in between. Germline CDR1 reads SGHRS; CDR2 reads YFSETQ. CDR3 length equals 14 residues. CDR3 region: CASRGHTNTGELFS. The DNA of the CDR3 is TGCGCCAGCAGGGGACACACTAACACCGGGGAGCTGTTTTCT.

The sample holds many counts of this clonotype. This sequence joins TRBV11-3 and TRBJ2-7; 10 bases fit TRBD2. The V and J ends lost 0 bases and 0 bases, in that order; junction bases with no gene match: 11. The CDR3 sequence is 19 residues long. Per the germline V gene, CDR1 is SGHNT and CDR2 is YENEEA. DNA of the CDR3: TGTGCCAGCAGCTTAGATCCCGCTAGCGGGGGAGTAGTCTCCTACGAGCAGTACTTC. This codes for CASSLDPASGGVVSYEQYF.

The table lists this clonotype with many counts. The J gene is TRBJ2-3, the V gene TRBV24-1; 12 bases map to TRBD2. The germline CDR1 and CDR2 sequences are KGHDR and SFDVKD. The ends lost 3 bases at V and 4 bases at J; junction bases unmatched: 7. The CDR3 has 17 residues. CDR3 amino acids: CATSDRPGTSGSDTQYF. The CDR3 region has the DNA TGTGCCACCAGTGATCGACCTGGGACTAGCGGGTCAGATACGCAGTATTTT.

In regard to this clonotype: A read error is likely here: a far larger clone is one base away. The V call is TRBV6-5, the J call TRBJ2-5; D uncertain. The CDR3 runs 13 residues. Germline V gene data show CDR1 as MNHEY and CDR2 as SVGAGI. CDR3 coding DNA: TGTGACAGCAGTTGGGGTCGAAAAGAGACCCAGTACTTC. Translated: CDSSWGRKETQYF.

At least ten counts were recorded for this clonotype. The chain joins TRBV29-1 to TRBJ2-1; D remains ambiguous. Germline V CDR1 and CDR2: SQVTM, ANQGSEA. The CDR3 extends over 15 amino acids. V was pared by 3 bases and J by 8 bases, with 20 bases between. The CDR3 DNA is TGCAGCGTTGAGGTTCCATATGAGAGATTTGATGAGCAGTTCTTC. Translated: CSVEVPYERFDEQFF.

In the case of this clonotype: A far larger clone is off by one base, so a read error is likely. The chain couples TRBV12-3 or TRBV12-4 to TRBJ2-3; TRBD2 aligns across 7 bases. The CDR3 sequence is 16 residues long. Unmatched junction bases numbered 8, after V lost 5 bases and J lost 0 bases. The CDR3 DNA is TGTGCCAGCAGTGGGAGGGACTCCGTTAGCACAGATACGCAGTATTTT. This gives the protein CASSGRDSVSTDTQYF.